Presented here are 15 T cell receptor beta chains from one specimen sequenced in a study of control samples from healthy donors and cancer patients. TCRdb's table, derived via immunoSEQ multiplex PCR, lists solely in-frame clones and lacks some. The top ten hold roughly 2.1% of the sample, which has 150,000 to 200,000 clones, 80% to 95% seen once. Sequenced sample: blood. Every receptor here comes from a middle-aged woman in good health.

The CDR3 is CASSLQHPGQGVYSGNTIYF. The CDR3 DNA follows: TGTGCCAGCAGCCTCCAACACCCGGGACAGGGGGTTTACTCTGGAAACACCATATATTTT. This chain connects TRBV27 to TRBJ1-3, with TRBD1 matching 11 bases. CDR3 length: 20 residues. Germline trimming cut 6 bases from V and 0 bases from J; bases unmatched to any gene: 16. CDR1 is MNHEY, CDR2 SMNVEV, per germline (reference sequence).

The gene calls are TRBV7-3 and TRBJ2-6; 9 bases agree with TRBD2. V was pared by 5 bases and J by 0 bases, with 5 bases of the junction left unmatched. Germline assignment: CDR1 SGHTA and CDR2 FQGTGA. This CDR3 region has 17 residues. DNA of the CDR3: TGTGCCAGCAGCCTTAGCGGGGGAAACTCTGGGGCCAACGTCCTGACTTTC. Protein sequence: CASSLSGGNSGANVLTF.

The chain combines TRBV7-9 with TRBJ2-6; 7 bases line up with TRBD1. The germline V gene has CDR1 SEHNR and CDR2 FQNEAQ (reference sequence). The CDR3 consists of 19 residues. The trim removed 4 bases at V and 2 bases at J, leaving 14 bases unmatched. The CDR3 loop is CASSSHPDRQTTGANVLTF. Here the CDR3 DNA reads TGTGCCAGCAGCTCACACCCGGACAGGCAAACCACTGGGGCCAACGTCCTGACTTTC.

The chain carries TRBV2 and TRBJ1-5; D uncertain. V dropped 6 bases and J dropped 3 bases, with 12 bases sitting between them. The CDR3 length is 14 residues. Germline V gene sequence: CDR1 SNHLY, CDR2 FYNNEI. In nucleotides, the CDR3 is TGTGCCAGCAGCAGAGCAGGTTACAATCAGCCCCAGCATTTT. Amino acids: CASSRAGYNQPQHF.

CDR3 nucleotides: TGTGCCAGCAGTTACGGGACTTCCTACGAGCAGTACTTC. Its protein product is CASSYGTSYEQYF. V gene TRBV6-6 combines with J gene TRBJ2-7; the D gene is possibly TRBD2 (6 bases). Trimming removed 2 bases at V and 1 base at J, with 6 bases between. The CDR3 is made up of 13 amino acids. From germline, CDR1 is MNHNY and CDR2 SVGAGI (reference sequence).

The V gene is TRBV2, the J gene TRBJ1-6; perhaps TRBD1 as D (5 bases). This CDR3 is 11 amino acids long. Germline values: CDR1 SNHLY, CDR2 FYNNEI. V was cut by 7 bases and J by 13 bases, with 11 bases left in between. The CDR3 is CASTAGHPLHF. The CDR3 DNA reads TGTGCCAGCACCGCCGGACATCCCCTCCACTTT.

This clone occurred a few times. J is TRBJ1-3 and V is TRBV10-3; perhaps TRBD1 as D (6 bases). The CDR3 spans 11 residues. Trimming removed 7 bases from V and 8 bases from J, with 9 bases in between. Germline CDR1 and CDR2: ENHRY and SYGVKD. CDR3 nucleotides: TGTGCCATCACCGAGGGGGACACCATATATTTT. It specifies CAITEGDTIYF.

The CDR3 DNA reads TGTGCCAGCAGAGCCGGGACGGCTAATGAAAAACTGTTTTTT. This sequence encodes CASRAGTANEKLFF. The J gene is TRBJ1-4, the V gene TRBV6-5, with D perhaps matching TRBD1 (5 bases). V lost 6 bases to trimming and J lost 3 bases, with 11 bases between them. The CDR3 extends over 14 amino acids. Germline V gene sequence: CDR1 MNHEY, CDR2 SVGAGI.

This chain joins TRBV25-1 and TRBJ1-2, with 8 bases identical to TRBD1. The germline CDR1 and CDR2 sequences are MGHDK and SYGVNS. The CDR3 runs to 16 residues. V dropped 2 bases and J dropped 4; count of bases not matched to a gene: 9. CDR3 DNA sequence: TGTGCCAGCAGTGAACGGGACAGGCCCCTTCCCTATGGCTACACCTTC. Translated: CASSERDRPLPYGYTF.

The rearrangement uses TRBV5-1 and TRBJ2-1, with D tentatively TRBD1 (5 bases). V was cut by 4 bases and J by 7 bases, with 12 bases left in between. From germline, CDR1 is SGHRS and CDR2 YFSETQ. The CDR3 loop spans 13 amino acids. Here the CDR3 DNA reads TGCGCCAGCAGCGCTAGGACAAAGAATGAGCAGTTCTTC. It codes for CASSARTKNEQFF.

The chain joins TRBV2 to TRBJ1-5, with D tentatively TRBD1 (6 bases). Germline values: CDR1 SNHLY, CDR2 FYNNEI. The CDR3 is made up of 12 amino acids. V was shortened by 7 bases and J by 6 bases, with 10 bases between the two germline ends. The CDR3 sequence is CASTGGRQPQHF. As DNA, the CDR3 is TGTGCCAGCACGGGGGGCCGTCAGCCCCAGCATTTT.

This clone was seen only a few times. The junction differs from germline at one of its ends, possibly a read error. The chain combines TRBV25-1 with TRBJ2-1; TRBD2 is a possible D gene (6 bases). CDR1 is MGHDK, CDR2 SYGVNS, per germline. The CDR3 is 13 residues long. CDR3 in amino acids: CASKEGSFNEQFF. CDR3 nucleotides: TGTGCCAGCAAGGAGGGTTCCTTCAATGAGCAGTTCTTC.

The chain links TRBV10-1 to TRBJ2-1; TRBD2 is a possible D gene (6 bases). Germline assignment: CDR1 WNHNN and CDR2 SYGVQD (reference sequence). The CDR3 sequence is 11 residues long. Trimming stripped 2 bases from V and 10 bases from J, with 6 bases between. DNA of the CDR3: TGCGCCAGCAGTGAGGGACTAGAGCAGTTCTTC. Translation: CASSEGLEQFF.

V and J are TRBV7-9 and TRBJ1-1; D ambiguous. This CDR3 comprises 13 residues. The V gene lost 6 bases and the J gene lost 4 bases, with 12 bases spanning the gap. The V gene's germline CDR1 is SEHNR and CDR2 FQNEAQ (reference sequence). CDR3 coding DNA: TGTGCCAGCAGTTCCTCCCTGGGCACTGAAGCTTTCTTT. This translates into CASSSSLGTEAFF.

This sequence joins TRBV19 and TRBJ2-1; TRBD2 aligns across 8 bases. The ends lost 6 bases at V and 8 bases at J; junction bases unmatched: 12. The CDR3 totals 15 residues. CDR1 is LNHDA, CDR2 SQIVND, per germline (reference sequence). The CDR3 nucleotides read TGTGCCAGTAGACGGGGACGGGGGGGCCCCTATGAGCAGTTCTTC. Its protein is CASRRGRGGPYEQFF.